A single sample gave rise to the 29 T cell receptor beta chains below, sequenced in a study of shared clonotypes between healthy human individuals. Here immunoSEQ multiplex PCR was the method, and the copy in TCRdb shows in-frame clones only, minus some. This table holds about 600,000 clones, almost 97% found once. The specimen was naive CD4+ T cells sorted from blood. The subset here: CD45RA+ positively selected. The receptor source for this set is a young woman in good health.

V usage is TRBV9 and J usage is TRBJ2-3, with 12 bases aligning to TRBD2. This CDR3 has 17 amino acids. Germline V gives CDR1 SGDLS, CDR2 YYNGEE. Trimming at V came to 3 bases and at J to 5 bases, leaving 10 bases not matched to a gene. As DNA, the CDR3 is TGTGCCAGCAGCGCCTCGACTAGCGGGAGTGGTGGAGATACGCAGTATTTT. Protein: CASSASTSGSGGDTQYF. The whole variable domain, remainder taken from reference TRBV9 and TRBJ2-3, is DSGVTQTPKHLITATGQRVTLRCSPRSGDLSVYWYQQSLDQGLQFLIQYYNGEERAKGNILERFSAQQFPDLHSELNLSSLELGDSALYFCASSASTSGSGGDTQYFGPGTRLTVL.

The chain joins TRBV5-4 to TRBJ2-3; 12 nucleotides match TRBD2. Germline assignment: CDR1 SGHNT and CDR2 YYREEE (reference sequence). The CDR3 loop spans 16 amino acids. The J segment lost 5 bases and the V segment lost 4 bases, leaving 8 bases of the junction unmatched. The CDR3 nucleotides are TGTGCCAGCAGCATGAGACTAGCGGGAGCGGGAGATACGCAGTATTTT. This sequence encodes CASSMRLAGAGDTQYF.

The chain recombines TRBV5-4 with TRBJ2-3, with 8 bases aligning to TRBD2. This CDR3 contains 16 residues. V was pared by 3 bases and J by 2 bases, with 8 bases of the junction left unmatched. Germline V gene lookup returns CDR1 SGHNT and CDR2 YYREEE (reference sequence). The CDR3 DNA follows: TGTGCCAGCAGCTCTCGCGGGGGGACCCTCACAGATACGCAGTATTTT. This gives the protein CASSSRGGTLTDTQYF.

The gene calls are TRBV9 and TRBJ1-2; tentatively, D is TRBD1 (6 bases). Trimming took 4 bases from V and 0 from J, leaving 16 bases between them. Germline assignment: CDR1 SGDLS and CDR2 YYNGEE. The length of the CDR3 is 16 residues. CDR3 coding DNA: TGTGCCAGCAGCCGCCTATCCGGGACAACTAACTATGGCTACACCTTC. Translating it yields CASSRLSGTTNYGYTF.

The chain links TRBV20-1 to TRBJ2-5; no clear D. Trimming left V 8 bases short and J 1 base short, with 2 bases between. The CDR3 runs to 9 residues. The germline CDR1 and CDR2 sequences are DFQATT and SNEGSKA (reference sequence). For the CDR3, the DNA is TGCAGTACCCAAGAGACCCAGTACTTC. Translating it yields CSTQETQYF.

The chain combines TRBV2 with TRBJ1-1; 7 bases agree with TRBD1. CDR3 length equals 13 residues. The germline CDR1 and CDR2 sequences are SNHLY and FYNNEI. J was trimmed by 0 bases and V by 9 bases; bases with no gene match: 4. For the CDR3, the DNA is TGTGCCAGTCGGACAGGCCTGAACACTGAAGCTTTCTTT. It is translated as CASRTGLNTEAFF.

V is TRBV19 and J is TRBJ2-7, with D possibly being TRBD1 (6 bases). This CDR3 is built from 14 residues. Germline V gene lookup returns CDR1 LNHDA and CDR2 SQIVND (reference sequence). Trimming pared 3 bases from V and 2 bases from J, leaving 11 bases between. The CDR3 coding sequence is TGTGCCAGTAGTATCCAGACAGGCCCCTACGAGCAGTACTTC. This translates into CASSIQTGPYEQYF.

The chain employs TRBV7-9 and TRBJ2-3; 9 bases map to TRBD2. This CDR3 contains 17 residues. With V trimmed by 2 bases and J by 2 bases, 8 bases remained unmatched. Germline values: CDR1 SEHNR, CDR2 FQNEAQ (reference sequence). The CDR3 DNA is TGTGCCAGCAGCTTAAAAGCGACTAGCGGACCCACAGATACGCAGTATTTT. Amino acids: CASSLKATSGPTDTQYF.

This sequence joins TRBV4-1 and TRBJ1-2, with D possibly being TRBD1 (6 bases). V was cut by 0 bases and J by 7 bases, with 12 bases left in between. The CDR3 contains 14 residues. The germline V gene has CDR1 MGHRA and CDR2 YSYEKL. In DNA, the CDR3 is TGCGCCAGCAGCCAAGATCGGGGGCTCGGTGGCTACACCTTC. Its protein is CASSQDRGLGGYTF.

The V call is TRBV18, the J call TRBJ2-1, with 10 bases fitting TRBD2. The CDR3 consists of 15 residues. Per the germline V gene, CDR1 is KGHSH and CDR2 is LQKENI. J gave up 5 bases and V 3 bases, and 4 bases lay outside the gene matches. For the CDR3, the DNA is TGTGCCAGCTCACCGTTAGCGGGAGGCAACAATGAGCAGTTCTTC. This gives the protein CASSPLAGGNNEQFF. Full variable domain (outside the CDR3, taken from reference TRBV18 and TRBJ2-1): NAGVMQNPRHLVRRRGQEARLRCSPMKGHSHVYWYRQLPEEGLKFMVYLQKENIIDESGMPKERFSAEFPKEGPSILRIQQVVRGDSAAYFCASSPLAGGNNEQFFGPGTRLTVL.

Note on this clone: Distinct nucleotide sequences in the sample also encode this CDR3. The gene calls are TRBV6-5 and TRBJ2-7, with 12 positions matching TRBD2. This CDR3 region has 15 residues. Germline CDR1 and CDR2: MNHEY and SVGAGI. The junction had 3 bases not matched to a gene; V was cut back by 6 bases and J by 0 bases. CDR3 region: CASSLTSGSSYEQYF. CDR3 coding DNA: TGTGCCAGCAGCCTGACTAGCGGGAGCTCCTACGAGCAGTACTTC.

The gene calls are TRBV10-3 and TRBJ1-3, with a tentative D call TRBD1 (6 bases). Germline CDR1 reads ENHRY; CDR2 reads SYGVKD. V was trimmed by 3 bases and J by 4 bases, leaving 10 bases between them. This CDR3 has 14 residues. CDR3 region: CAISDQGTGNTIYF. In DNA, the CDR3 is TGTGCCATCAGTGACCAGGGGACGGGAAACACCATATATTTT.

V gene TRBV6-5 combines with J gene TRBJ2-7; D unclear. The CDR3 covers 15 residues. CDR1 is MNHEY, CDR2 SVGAGI, per germline. Trimming removed 2 bases at V and 3 bases at J, with 14 bases between. The CDR3: CASSYAYQEDYEQYF. CDR3 nucleotide sequence: TGTGCCAGCAGTTACGCTTACCAAGAGGACTACGAGCAGTACTTC.

Remarks on this clone: Different DNA sequences within this sample yield the same CDR3. This chain joins TRBV18 and TRBJ2-2, with D unclear. Germline V CDR1 and CDR2: KGHSH, LQKENI. This CDR3 has 12 residues. The V and J ends lost 3 bases and 6 bases respectively, with 5 bases between them. This chain's CDR3 is CASSPPAGELFF. DNA of the CDR3: TGTGCCAGCTCACCCCCGGCCGGGGAGCTGTTTTTT.

This chain connects TRBV29-1 to TRBJ2-1; TRBD2 matches at 11 bases. The V gene end was trimmed by 7 bases and the J gene end by 7 bases; junction bases not matched to a gene: 12. Germline V gives CDR1 SQVTM, CDR2 ANQGSEA. The CDR3 covers 15 residues. CDR3 DNA sequence: TGCAGCGCTTTAGGGGCGGCTAGCGGGAGGAATGAGCAGTTCTTC. As protein: CSALGAASGRNEQFF.

Remarks on this clone: This CDR3 is also generated by other DNA sequences in the sample. The CDR3 reads CSAKGRTEAFF. The CDR3 nucleotides are TGCAGTGCAAAAGGGAGAACTGAAGCTTTCTTT. The V call is TRBV20-1, the J call TRBJ1-1; the D is unclear. The CDR3 is 11 amino acids. The V gene's germline CDR1 is DFQATT and CDR2 SNEGSKA (reference sequence). The ends were cut back, 6 bases at V and 5 bases at J, with 10 bases in the middle.

The chain couples TRBV29-1 to TRBJ2-7; 8 bases line up with TRBD2. The CDR3 sequence is 13 residues long. Unmatched junction bases numbered 10, after V lost 5 bases and J lost 7 bases. Germline V gene sequence: CDR1 SQVTM, CDR2 ANQGSEA. The CDR3: CSVSGAGGEEQYF. CDR3 nucleotide sequence: TGCAGCGTTTCGGGGGCGGGAGGCGAGGAGCAGTACTTC.

The chain couples TRBV6-1 to TRBJ2-2; 9 bases match TRBD1. Losses at the gene ends were 8 bases for V and 5 bases for J; bases not matched to a gene: 6. This CDR3 is built from 14 residues. Per the germline V gene, CDR1 is MNHNS and CDR2 is SASEGT. CDR3 nucleotides: TGTGCCAGCTCTCGGACAGGGGTAACCGGGGAGCTGTTTTTT. Protein product: CASSRTGVTGELFF.

This sequence joins TRBV5-1 and TRBJ2-4; TRBD2 matches at 11 bases. The CDR3 is 19 amino acids. In germline, CDR1 is SGHRS, CDR2 YFSETQ. With V trimmed by 0 bases and J by 0 bases, 8 bases remained unmatched. CDR3 loop: CASSLAPTSGSLAKNIQYF. DNA of the CDR3: TGCGCCAGCAGCTTGGCCCCAACTAGCGGGAGTCTAGCCAAAAACATTCAGTACTTC.

The V and J genes are TRBV10-1 and TRBJ2-7; 9 positions match TRBD2. The junction had 8 bases not matched to a gene; V was cut back by 5 bases and J by 6 bases. The germline V gene has CDR1 WNHNN and CDR2 SYGVQD (reference sequence). This CDR3 has 14 amino acids. CDR3: CASSTGTSRAEQYF. The CDR3 bases are TGCGCCAGCAGTACCGGGACTAGCCGCGCCGAGCAGTACTTC.

This chain uses TRBV2 with TRBJ2-7, with D perhaps assigned TRBD1 or TRBD2 (5 bases each). This CDR3 contains 16 residues. V dropped 6 bases and J dropped 4 bases, with 22 bases sitting between them. The germline CDR1 and CDR2 sequences are SNHLY and FYNNEI. The CDR3 nucleotides are TGTGCCAGCAGCAAAGGGGACGCTACCCGGGGTTACGAGCAGTACTTC. Its protein product is CASSKGDATRGYEQYF.

The chain has TRBV19 and TRBJ2-7, with D perhaps matching TRBD2 (6 bases). This CDR3 has 14 amino acids. Germline CDR1 and CDR2: LNHDA and SQIVND (reference sequence). V gave up 8 bases and J gave up 5 bases, with 19 bases separating them. The CDR3 coding sequence is TGTGCCAGTCGAAAAGGAGGAGGGACGAACGAGCAGTACTTC. Protein sequence: CASRKGGGTNEQYF.

This chain connects TRBV4-1 to TRBJ2-1; D tentatively reads TRBD1 or TRBD2 (6 bases each). In germline, CDR1 is MGHRA, CDR2 YSYEKL. Trimming pared 1 base from V and 3 bases from J, leaving 10 bases between. The CDR3 spans 15 residues. This CDR3 is CASSQVGGGYNEQFF. For the CDR3, the DNA is TGCGCCAGCAGCCAAGTCGGAGGGGGCTACAATGAGCAGTTCTTC.

The chain carries TRBV7-2 and TRBJ2-7, with D perhaps TRBD2 (5 bases). This CDR3 is 13 amino acids long. The germline gives CDR1 SGHTA, CDR2 FQGNSA. V was pared by 2 bases and J by 4 bases, with 9 bases between. CDR3 DNA sequence: TGTGCCAGCAGCTTACCGGGAATTTACGAGCAGTACTTC. As protein: CASSLPGIYEQYF.

This sequence joins TRBV2 and TRBJ1-5; D is perhaps TRBD1 (6 bases). Looked up from germline, CDR1 is SNHLY and CDR2 is FYNNEI. This CDR3 has 13 residues. Trimming left V 5 bases short and J 4 bases short, with 9 bases between. CDR3 sequence: CASSYQGNQPQHF. In nucleotides, the CDR3 is TGTGCCAGCAGTTACCAGGGGAATCAGCCCCAGCATTTT.

This chain links TRBV5-1 with TRBJ2-7, with D perhaps TRBD2 (5 bases). This CDR3 is built from 15 residues. The germline V gene encodes CDR1 SGHRS and CDR2 YFSETQ. Between the trimmed V and J ends, which lost 1 base and 3 bases, there was a span of 14 bases. The CDR3 DNA follows: TGCGCCAGCAGCTTGCAAGGGCGGGTCATCTACGAGCAGTACTTC. It codes for CASSLQGRVIYEQYF.

The chain links TRBV4-1 to TRBJ1-2, with D perhaps matching TRBD1 (5 bases). Germline V gene sequence: CDR1 MGHRA, CDR2 YSYEKL. This CDR3 has 15 residues. Trimming removed 3 bases at V and 6 bases at J, with 17 bases between. The CDR3 DNA reads TGCGCCAGCAGCCATCCATGGCTCAGGGCCCATGGCTACACCTTC. Its translation: CASSHPWLRAHGYTF.

This chain joins TRBV2 and TRBJ2-1; 9 nucleotides agree with TRBD2. Germline V gene data show CDR1 as SNHLY and CDR2 as FYNNEI. The V and J ends lost 10 bases and 1 base, in that order; junction bases with no gene match: 2. This CDR3 has 13 residues. The CDR3: CATTSGSYNEQFF. CDR3 DNA: TGTGCCACCACTAGCGGGTCCTACAATGAGCAGTTCTTC.

The V call is TRBV15, the J call TRBJ2-7, with D hard to call. CDR3 length: 14 amino acids. V was clipped by 6 bases and J by 0 bases, with 12 bases between them. Germline CDR1 reads LNHNV; CDR2 reads YYDKDF (reference sequence). The CDR3 region is CATRVRQSSYEQYF. The CDR3 DNA reads as TGTGCCACCAGGGTGAGGCAGAGCTCCTACGAGCAGTACTTC.